This T cell receptor beta chain is drawn from a study of cytotoxic CD8 clonotypes in ibrutinib-treated CLL. Study results and caveats: At ibrutinib response, clonality increased, and at progression it declined back toward baseline. Once treatment began, public clonotypes, which were uncommon, contracted or stayed stable. Higher circulating CD8+ T-cell counts strongly accompanied higher baseline clonality, above age-matched healthy donors.

Points on this clone: Its antigen is undetermined.

TCRdb's copy holds only in-frame clones and misses some; the assay was immunoSEQ multiplex PCR. The table has approximately 15,000 clones, around 64% seen once. This CDR3 region has 12 residues. Germline-derived CDR1 and CDR2 are MNHEY and SVGAGI. The chain uses TRBV6-5 and TRBJ1-1, with D maybe TRBD1 (5 bases). The material was PBMCs, obtained before ibrutinib treatment. This TCR was sampled from a human donor with chronic lymphocytic leukemia. The CDR3 sequence: CATMRGNTEAFF. DNA of the CDR3: TGTGCAACCATGAGGGGAAACACTGAAGCTTTCTTT.